This TCR beta chain was identified during a study of neurological immune-mediated disorders. Study outcomes and limitations: CDR3 amino acid sequences found in expanded clones were never shared across subjects, suggesting private repertoires in all groups.

Germline loops: CDR1 SGHTA, CDR2 FQGNSA. CDR3 length: 16 residues. Unmatched junction bases numbered 9, after V lost 6 bases and J lost 5 bases. This clonotype was recorded at least ten times. The antigen is not known. The team produced cDNA through 5'RACE using 10-nucleotide random UMIs. TCRdb passed the 5' RACE reads through MiXCR, listing each CDR3 protein once. There are around 71,000 distinct CDR3 sequences in the sample; roughly 13% occur only once, and around 4.3% lies in the top ten. Stated time point: longitudinal time-point 1 (baseline). This chain uses TRBV7-2 with TRBJ2-2; TRBD1 matches 10 bases. This receptor was identified in a female donor with HTLV-1-associated myelopathy (HAM/TSP). Sequenced material: PBMCs. The CDR3 DNA reads as TGTGCCAGCAGAGCCCCCGGGACAGGGGAGACCGGGGAGCTGTTTTTT. Translation: CASRAPGTGETGELFF.